This TCR beta chain was sequenced for a study of T cell repertoires in cytomegalovirus infection. Study in general: Peptides in the study included HLA-C-restricted and HLA-B-restricted CMV epitopes. Public TCR beta signature analysis indicated the presence of both CMV infection and matching HLA type. Whole-study results and caveats: Carriage of CMV together with the relevant HLA was identifiable through cumulative public TCR beta family frequency. CMV-specific HLA-C-restricted TCR beta clonotypes dominated the ex vivo response.

Many counts were recorded for this clonotype. Its antigen is not identified. TCRdb ran MiXCR on the reads and lists one entry per CDR3 protein. This table holds some 38,000 distinct CDR3 sequences, approximately 52% found once. Germline loops: CDR1 SGHNT, CDR2 YYREEE (reference sequence). The germline V and J ends were trimmed by 3 bases and 5 bases, with 18 bases remaining between them. The CDR3 is made up of 16 amino acids. The chain employs TRBV5-4 and TRBJ2-4; D may be TRBD1 or TRBD2 (6 bases each). The origin of this receptor is a human donor in good health (CMV status not recorded). Some clones in this sample may be carry-over from other donors' samples. Material: CD8+ T cells from cultured PBMCs, obtained from culture after CMV antigen stimulation. Here the CDR3 DNA reads TGTGCCAGCAGCTCTCTCACAGGGACTTCTGAAAACATTCAGTACTTC. It translates to CASSSLTGTSENIQYF.